This TCR beta chain came from a study of CD8+CD57+ T cells in acquired aplastic anemia. Overall study: Sorted cells (CD4+ and CD8+) yielded DNA amounts that averaged around 3.1 ug. Where healthy donors were concerned, CD4+ cells averaged about 10 million reads.

The template used for profiling TCR beta VDJ and CDR3 was genomic DNA. TCRdb re-called the reads with MiXCR, one entry per CDR3 protein. Here the sample spans roughly 160,000 distinct CDR3 sequences, roughly 63% being singletons. CDR3 length: 12 amino acids. Germline values: CDR1 LNHDA, CDR2 SQIVND (reference sequence). Trimming cost V 10 bases and J 0 bases, with 9 bases left between them. As for this clonotype: What it binds is unknown.

Study outcomes and limitations: Between the patient and control groups, CD8+ Simpson's diversity did not differ significantly.

The genes are TRBV19 and TRBJ1-1, with D possibly matching TRBD1 (5 bases). The sequence was obtained from a human donor in good health. The sequencing sample was made of sorted CD4+, CD8+, or CD8+CD57+ T cells (not recorded which) from PBMCs. The CDR3 is CATTGVNTEAFF. Here the CDR3 DNA reads TGTGCCACCACAGGAGTGAACACTGAAGCTTTCTTT.